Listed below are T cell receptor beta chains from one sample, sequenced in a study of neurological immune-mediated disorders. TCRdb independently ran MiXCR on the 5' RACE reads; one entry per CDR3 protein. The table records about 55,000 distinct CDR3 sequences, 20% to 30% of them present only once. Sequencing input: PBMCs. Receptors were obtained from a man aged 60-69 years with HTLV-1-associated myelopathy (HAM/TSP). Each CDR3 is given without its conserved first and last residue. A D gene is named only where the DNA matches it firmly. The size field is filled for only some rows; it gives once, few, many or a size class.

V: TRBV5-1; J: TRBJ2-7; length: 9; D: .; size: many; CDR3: ASSGREEQY
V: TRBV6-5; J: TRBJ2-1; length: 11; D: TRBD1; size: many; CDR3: ASSYSDRGWQF
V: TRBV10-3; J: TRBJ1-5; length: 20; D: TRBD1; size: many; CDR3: AISESIAKPGQGLKNNQPQH
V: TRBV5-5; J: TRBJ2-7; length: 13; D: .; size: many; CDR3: ASSLGAVSSYEQY
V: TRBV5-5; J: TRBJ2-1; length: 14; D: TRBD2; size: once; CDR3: ASSFRTSGSYNEQF
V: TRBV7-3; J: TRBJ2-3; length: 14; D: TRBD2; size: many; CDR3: ASSDGTSRRTDTQY
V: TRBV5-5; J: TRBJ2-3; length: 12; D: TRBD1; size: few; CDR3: ASSFVRGTDTQY
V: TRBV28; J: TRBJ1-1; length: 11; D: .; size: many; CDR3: ASSQETPGRAF
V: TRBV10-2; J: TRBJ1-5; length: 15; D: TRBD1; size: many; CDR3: ASSPGQGASGNQPQH
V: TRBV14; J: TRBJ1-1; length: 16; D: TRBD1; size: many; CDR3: ASSQDRGTGRFDTEAF
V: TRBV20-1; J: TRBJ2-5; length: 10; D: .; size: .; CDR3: SANGGPETQY
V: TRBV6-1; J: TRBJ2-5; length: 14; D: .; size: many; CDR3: ASSEPDRQWGETQY
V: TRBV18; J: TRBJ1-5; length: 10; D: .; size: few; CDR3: ASSLGNQPQH
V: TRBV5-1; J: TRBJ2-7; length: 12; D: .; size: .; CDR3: ASSLDGSSYEQY
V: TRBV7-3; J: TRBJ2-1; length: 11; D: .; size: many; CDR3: ASSFLGDNEQF
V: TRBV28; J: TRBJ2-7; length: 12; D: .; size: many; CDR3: ASSLGGSAYEQY
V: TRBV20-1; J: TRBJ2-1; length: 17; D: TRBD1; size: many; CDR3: SARTYRDRAQSSYNEQF
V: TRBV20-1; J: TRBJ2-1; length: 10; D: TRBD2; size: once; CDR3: SNLAEGNEQF
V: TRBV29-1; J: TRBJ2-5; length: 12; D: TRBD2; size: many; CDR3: SVNRGDPRETQY
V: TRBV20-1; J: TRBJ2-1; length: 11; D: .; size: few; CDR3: SADGQGYNEQF
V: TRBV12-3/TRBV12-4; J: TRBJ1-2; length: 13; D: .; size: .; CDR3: ASRPTGGVPTMHT
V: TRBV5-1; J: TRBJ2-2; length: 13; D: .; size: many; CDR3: ASSTPTGRGGELF
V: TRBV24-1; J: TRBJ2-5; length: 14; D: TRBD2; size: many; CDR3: ATSGAGRGNQETQY
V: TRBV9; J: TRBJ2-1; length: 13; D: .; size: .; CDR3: ASSAHGSRNNEQF
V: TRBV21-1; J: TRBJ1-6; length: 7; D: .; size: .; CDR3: ASISPLH
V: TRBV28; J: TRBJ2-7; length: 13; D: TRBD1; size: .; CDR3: ASRIDRDPGYEQY
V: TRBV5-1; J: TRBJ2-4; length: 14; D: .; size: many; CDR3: ASSLNDGSAKNIQY
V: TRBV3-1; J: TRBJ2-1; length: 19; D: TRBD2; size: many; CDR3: ASSQTASGRFEGSTYNEQF
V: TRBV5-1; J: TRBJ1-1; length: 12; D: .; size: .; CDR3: ASGGGTLNTEAF
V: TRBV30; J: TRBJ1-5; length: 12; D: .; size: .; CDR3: AWSVRSSNQPQH
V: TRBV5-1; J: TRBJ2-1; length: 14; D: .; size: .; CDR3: ASSLGPDSRSDEQF
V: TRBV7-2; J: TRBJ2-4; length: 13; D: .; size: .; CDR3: ASSLVGTGVDIQY
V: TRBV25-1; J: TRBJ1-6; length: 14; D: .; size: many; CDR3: ASSEYFRENESPLH
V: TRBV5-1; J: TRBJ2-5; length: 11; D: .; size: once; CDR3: ASSRGPEETQY
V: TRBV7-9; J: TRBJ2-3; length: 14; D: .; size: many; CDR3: ASSLFVGGLSDTQY
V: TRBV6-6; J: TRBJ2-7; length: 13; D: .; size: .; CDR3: ASSYSGQLSYEQY
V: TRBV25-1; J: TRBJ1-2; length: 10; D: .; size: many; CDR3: ASSEWGGGYT
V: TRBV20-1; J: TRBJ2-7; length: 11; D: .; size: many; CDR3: SAREGQVYEQY
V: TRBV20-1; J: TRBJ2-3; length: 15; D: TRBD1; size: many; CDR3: SATPGQGDGRTDTQY
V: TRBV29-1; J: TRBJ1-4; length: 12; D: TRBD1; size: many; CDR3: SGKGAATNEKLF
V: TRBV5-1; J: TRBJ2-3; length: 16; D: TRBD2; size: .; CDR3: ASSLAAGGTSSTDTQY
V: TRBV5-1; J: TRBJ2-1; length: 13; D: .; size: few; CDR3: ASRRGSVESNEQF
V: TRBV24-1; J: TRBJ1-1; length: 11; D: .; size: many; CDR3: ATSDPENTEAF
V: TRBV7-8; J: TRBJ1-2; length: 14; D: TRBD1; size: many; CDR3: ASSLARQGSNYGYT
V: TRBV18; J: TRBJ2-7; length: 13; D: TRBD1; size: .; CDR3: ASSPGQGASYEQY
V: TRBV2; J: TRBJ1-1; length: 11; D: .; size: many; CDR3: ASSEREGTEAF
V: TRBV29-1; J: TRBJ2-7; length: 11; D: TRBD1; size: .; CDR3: SASGTVSYEQY
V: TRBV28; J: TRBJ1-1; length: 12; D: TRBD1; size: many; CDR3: ASSTTGGPDEAF
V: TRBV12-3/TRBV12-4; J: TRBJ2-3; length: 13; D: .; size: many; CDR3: ASSPSFQRPDTQY
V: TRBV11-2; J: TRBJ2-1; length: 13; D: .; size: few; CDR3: ASSLTFSLLNEQF